Sequencing of this T cell receptor beta chain was carried out in a study of cytomegalovirus exposure and HLA in healthy donors. Concerning this clone itself: What it binds is unknown. The junction departs from the called germline gene at one end, perhaps through a read error.

The PCR was carried out with 60 Vbeta primers and 13 Jbeta primers. Repertoires were generated with immunoSEQ multiplex PCR, while TCRdb's copy carries only in-frame clones and drops some. The data contain under 150,000 clones, about 80% of them singletons. The study's findings and limits: A later analysis showed that HLA-associated TCR beta chains had undergone more clonal expansion than equally common others. The study found most TCR sequences rare, yet found some public TCRs in many donors. Researchers reported from a later analysis that most CMV-associated TCR beta chains appeared HLA-restricted.

What was sequenced was PBMCs. This TCR was sampled from a woman in her forties or fifties in good health and CMV-seronegative.

CDR3 in amino acids: CASSLGRADYGYPF. CDR3 in DNA: TGCGCCAGCAGCTTGGGCAGGGCGGACTATGGCTACCCCTTC. The rearrangement joins TRBV5-1 to TRBJ1-2; TRBD1 is a possible D gene (5 bases). Germline CDR1 SGHRS, CDR2 YFSETQ. CDR3 length equals 14 residues.